Below are 11 T cell receptor beta chains sequenced from a single sample in a study of CD8 T cells in Susac syndrome. Random hexamers served to reverse transcribe roughly 0.45 to 1 ug RNA. TCRdb reanalysed the immunoSEQ multiplex PCR reads using MiXCR and keeps one entry per CDR3 protein. The sample has 150,000 or so distinct CDR3 sequences, 85% to 95% seen once; the top ten hold roughly 0.14%. Specimen: CD4+ T cells from PBMCs. The receptor set was obtained from a human donor with Susac syndrome.

The chain links TRBV25-1 to TRBJ2-7, with D perhaps matching TRBD1 (5 bases). V lost 5 bases and J 0 bases, leaving 11 bases between the germline ends. Germline V lookup: CDR1 MGHDK, CDR2 SYGVNS. The CDR3 runs 14 residues. The CDR3 DNA sequence: TGTGCCAGCAGTCTCGACAGAACCTCCTACGAGCAGTACTTC. It encodes CASSLDRTSYEQYF.

CDR3 nucleotide sequence: TGTGCCAGCAGTCGCACAGGGGGCGGTTCTTTCTTT. Translation: CASSRTGGGSFF. The J gene is TRBJ1-1, the V gene TRBV7-2, with 9 bases identical to TRBD1. The germline V gene encodes CDR1 SGHTA and CDR2 FQGNSA. This CDR3 has 12 amino acids. The V and J ends lost 6 bases and 12 bases, in that order; junction bases with no gene match: 8.

The V gene is TRBV4-3, the J gene TRBJ2-3; D not certain. Trimming shortened V by 4 bases and J by 4 bases, and 9 bases separated the two germline ends. The CDR3 is 13 amino acids. Germline V gene sequence: CDR1 LGHNA, CDR2 YSLEER. This CDR3 reads CASSLYTADTQYF. CDR3 coding DNA: TGCGCCAGCAGCCTATATACGGCAGATACGCAGTATTTT.

V and J are TRBV25-1 and TRBJ2-3; 7 bases agree with TRBD2. V was clipped by 5 bases and J by 2 bases; unmatched bases: 10. The length of the CDR3 is 16 residues. Germline-derived CDR1 and CDR2 are MGHDK and SYGVNS. The chain's CDR3 is CASSPNGGGITDTQYF. The CDR3 DNA follows: TGTGCCAGCAGTCCTAATGGGGGGGGAATCACAGATACGCAGTATTTT. Using reference TRBV25-1 and TRBJ2-3 for the parts outside the CDR3, the full variable domain is EADIYQTPRYLVIGTGKKITLECSQTMGHDKMYWYQQDPGMELHLIHYSYGVNSTEKGDLSSESTVSRIRTEHFPLTLESARPSHTSQYLCASSPNGGGITDTQYFGPGTRLTVL.

The chain couples TRBV6-2 or TRBV6-3 to TRBJ2-7; TRBD2 aligns across 10 bases. The length of the CDR3 is 15 residues. Germline V gives CDR1 MNHEY, CDR2 SVGEGT. V was pared by 4 bases and J by 0 bases, with 3 bases of the junction left unmatched. The CDR3 region is CASSSWTSGSYEQYF. In DNA form, the CDR3 reads TGTGCCAGCAGTTCCTGGACTAGCGGCTCCTACGAGCAGTACTTC.

V is TRBV6-5 and J is TRBJ2-2; D uncertain. The CDR3 extends over 12 amino acids. Deletions cut 8 bases from V and 7 bases from J, with 11 bases between. Looked up from germline, CDR1 is MNHEY and CDR2 is SVGAGI. The CDR3 DNA reads as TGTGCCAGCCGAAACTTCGGCGGGGAGCTGTTTTTT. This sequence encodes CASRNFGGELFF.

Only one count was recorded for this clonotype. The chain combines TRBV5-1 with TRBJ1-1, with D perhaps TRBD1 (5 bases). Germline V gene lookup returns CDR1 SGHRS and CDR2 YFSETQ. The V end was cut by 2 bases, the J end by 4 bases, with 9 bases between. The CDR3 has 13 amino acids. CDR3 sequence reads: CASSFRELTEAFF. The DNA of the CDR3 is TGCGCCAGCAGCTTCAGGGAACTCACTGAAGCTTTCTTT.

The gene calls are TRBV29-1 and TRBJ2-2, with 8 bases fitting TRBD1. The germline CDR1 and CDR2 sequences are SQVTM and ANQGSEA. The J segment lost 4 bases and the V segment lost 6 bases, leaving 4 bases of the junction unmatched. This CDR3 has 13 amino acids. CDR3 amino acids: CSVEDRATGELFF. CDR3 in DNA: TGCAGCGTGGAGGACAGGGCCACCGGGGAGCTGTTTTTT.

J is TRBJ2-7 and V is TRBV4-1; D remains unclear. Germline V gene data show CDR1 as MGHRA and CDR2 as YSYEKL. The V end was cut by 1 base, the J end by 6 bases, with 13 bases between. The CDR3 loop spans 14 amino acids. CDR3 DNA: TGCGCCAGCAGCCAAGGCCTGACGGGTCGCGAGCAGTACTTC. It translates to CASSQGLTGREQYF.

V is TRBV25-1 and J is TRBJ2-7; unclear D gene. The CDR3 runs 13 residues. Per the germline V gene, CDR1 is MGHDK and CDR2 is SYGVNS. Trimming removed 7 bases from V and 1 base from J, with 11 bases in between. The CDR3 region is CASIGSWSYEQYF. CDR3 nucleotides: TGTGCCAGCATCGGCTCCTGGTCCTACGAGCAGTACTTC.

This clonotype was seen more than once but under ten times. V gene TRBV20-1 combines with J gene TRBJ1-5; D unresolved. Germline values: CDR1 DFQATT, CDR2 SNEGSKA (reference sequence). V shed 3 bases and J shed 5 bases, with 8 bases lying between them. CDR3 size: 12 residues. The CDR3 bases are TGCAGTGCTAGCTCCGGGGATCAGCCCCAGCATTTT. Translating it yields CSASSGDQPQHF.